This T cell receptor (beta chain) comes out of a study of cytomegalovirus exposure and HLA in healthy donors. Findings and caveats of the study: Donors were assumed by presence/absence analyses to have roughly uniform sequencing depth. Among immune exposure information, only CMV serostatus was available.

In the PCR, 60 Vbeta and 13 Jbeta primers were used. The assay was immunoSEQ multiplex PCR, and TCRdb's table has in-frame clones only and misses some. Seen here are fewer than 110,000 clones, roughly three quarters observed once, and the top ten hold under 13%. On this clone: Antigen specificity is unknown.

V was cut by 5 bases and J by 4 bases, with 14 bases left in between. Germline assignment: CDR1 MNHEY and CDR2 SMNVEV (reference sequence). The CDR3 length is 14 residues. The sequenced sample consisted of PBMCs. The origin of this receptor is a young woman in good health and CMV-seropositive. The chain combines TRBV27 with TRBJ1-2, with a possible D match to TRBD1 (6 bases). Here the CDR3 DNA reads TGTGCCAGCAGTCCTCAGGGGAAACTCTATGGCTACACCTTC. As protein: CASSPQGKLYGYTF.